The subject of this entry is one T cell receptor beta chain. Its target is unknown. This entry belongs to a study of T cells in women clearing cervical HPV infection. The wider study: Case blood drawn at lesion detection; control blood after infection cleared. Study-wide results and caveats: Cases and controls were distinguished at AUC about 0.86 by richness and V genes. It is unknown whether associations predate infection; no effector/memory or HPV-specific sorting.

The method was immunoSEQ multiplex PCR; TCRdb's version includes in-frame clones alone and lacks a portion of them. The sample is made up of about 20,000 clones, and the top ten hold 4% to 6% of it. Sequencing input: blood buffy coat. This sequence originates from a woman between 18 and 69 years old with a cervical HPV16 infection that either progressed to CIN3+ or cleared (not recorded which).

The CDR3 sequence is CASSLTRRRDEQFF. CDR3 DNA (partial): TGTGCCAGTAGCCTTACTAGGAGGCGGGATGAG. The chain links TRBV19 to TRBJ2-1; TRBD2 might be the D (5 bases). The read finishes 3 residues shy of the CDR3 end, and the germline J gene is used to complete it. CDR1 LNHDA and CDR2 SQIVND come from the germline V gene (reference sequence). The V gene lost 6 bases and the J gene lost 8 bases, with 17 bases spanning the gap. The CDR3 extends over 14 amino acids.